These T cell receptor beta chains were read from a single sample in a study of Ad26.COV2.S vaccination and SARS-CoV-2 variants. Clones were read by immunoSEQ multiplex PCR, and TCRdb kept only the in-frame ones, dropping some. The sample yields around 310,000 clones, 90% seen once. The sample consisted of peripheral blood, taken in a trial of Ad26.COV2.S vaccine versus placebo. The receptors originated from a person between 18 and 60 years old who received the Ad26.COV2.S COVID-19 vaccine or a placebo. CDR3s include the opening cysteine and the closing phenylalanine or tryptophan. Each record gives: clone size, V gene, D gene, J gene, CDR3 DNA, CDR3 protein. The D gene is left open where the match is weak. A clone size is listed for some rows: how often the clone was seen (once, few, many), or a class if it is expanded.

-	TRBV3-1/TRBV3-2	-	TRBJ1-2	TGTGCCAGCAGCCAAGTTGGAATGAAGACAGACGATGGCTACACCTTC	CASSQVGMKTDDGYTF
-	TRBV25-1	-	TRBJ2-4	TGTGCCAGCAGGGCGGGTTACGGGAACATTCAGTACTTC	CASRAGYGNIQYF
once	TRBV3-1/TRBV3-2	-	TRBJ2-3	TGTGCCAGCAGCCAAGAGCGCGAGGATACGCAGTATTTT	CASSQEREDTQYF
-	TRBV10-1	-	TRBJ1-1	TGCGCCAGCAGTAAGACTGAAACTGGAGCTTTCTTT	CASSKTETGAFF
once	TRBV10-2	-	TRBJ2-2	TGCGCCAGCGAGGGATACAACGCGAACACCGGGGAGCTGTTTTTT	CASEGYNANTGELFF
-	TRBV19	-	TRBJ1-6	TGTGCCAGTAGTATAGTCGAACGGGAGCCCCTCCACTTT	CASSIVEREPLHF
once	TRBV6-2/TRBV6-3	TRBD1	TRBJ2-4	TGTGCCAGCAGCCGCCCGGGACAGGGGGCGCATCAGGACTTC	CASSRPGQGAHQDF
-	TRBV9	-	TRBJ1-5	TGTGCCAGCAGCGTGGGGGGGGCAGGTCAGCCCCAGCATTTT	CASSVGGAGQPQHF
-	TRBV5-1	-	TRBJ1-1	TGCGCCAGCAGCTTCCACGACCGGGACACAGGAGCTTTCTTT	CASSFHDRDTGAFF
-	TRBV19	TRBD1	TRBJ1-5	TGTGCCAGTAGTATGGGGACAGGTAATCAGCCCCAGCATTTT	CASSMGTGNQPQHF
-	TRBV11-2	TRBD2	TRBJ2-2	TGTGCCAGCAGCTCCCCGACTAGCGGGGGGTCGGGTACCGGGGAGCTGTTTTTT	CASSSPTSGGSGTGELFF
-	TRBV20-1	-	TRBJ2-1	TGCAGTGGGCAGTACAATGAGCAGTTCTTC	CSGQYNEQFF
-	TRBV3-1/TRBV3-2	-	TRBJ1-3	TGTGCCAGCAGCCCTCCTGAGACCTCGGGCACCATATATTTT	CASSPPETSGTIYF
-	TRBV6-1	-	TRBJ2-4	TGTGCCAGCAGTGCCGCGCTGCGCTTCGCCAAAAACATTCAGTACTTC	CASSAALRFAKNIQYF
-	TRBV5-4	-	TRBJ2-3	TGTGCCAGCAGCTTGGATGCCACAGGAGATACGCAGTATTTT	CASSLDATGDTQYF
few	TRBV6-1	-	TRBJ1-5	TGTGCCAGCAGTGAAGAGCGAGAGATCAATCAGCCCCAGCATTTT	CASSEEREINQPQHF
-	TRBV15	-	TRBJ1-1	TGTGCCACCAGCAGAGGAGGGGGGGACACTGAAGCTTTCTTT	CATSRGGGDTEAFF
-	TRBV19	-	TRBJ1-1	TGTGCCAGTAGTATGGGGCGCGCCACCAACACTGAAGCTTTCTTT	CASSMGRATNTEAFF
once	TRBV5-1	-	TRBJ1-1	TGCGCCAGCAGCGATTTTACAGGGAACACTGAAGCTTTCTTT	CASSDFTGNTEAFF
-	TRBV3-1/TRBV3-2	-	TRBJ1-1	TGTGCCAGCAGCCTCCTCTCACGGGACACTGAAGCTTTCTTT	CASSLLSRDTEAFF
-	TRBV6-5	TRBD1	TRBJ1-1	TGTGCCAGCACCAAACAGGGGGCAATGATCACTGAAGCTTTCTTT	CASTKQGAMITEAFF
-	TRBV11-2	-	TRBJ2-3	TGTGCCAGCACGGGACTTCCCTCTCGCACAGATACGCAGTATTTT	CASTGLPSRTDTQYF
-	TRBV5-1	TRBD1	TRBJ1-4	TGCGCCAGCAGCCCGGGACAGCACAACCTTGAAAAACTGTTTTTT	CASSPGQHNLEKLFF
-	TRBV9	TRBD2	TRBJ2-2	TGTGCCAGCAGCTTACGTAGCGGGAGTTTTGCCGGGGAGCTGTTTTTT	CASSLRSGSFAGELFF
-	TRBV19	TRBD1	TRBJ1-1	TGTGCCAGTAGGGTTCGGGACAGGGGCGCCACTGAAGCTTTCTTT	CASRVRDRGATEAFF
-	TRBV4-1	-	TRBJ1-1	TGCGCCAGCAGCCAGTCCCGGGACCTTCTGGGAACTGAAGCTTTCTTT	CASSQSRDLLGTEAFF
-	TRBV14	-	TRBJ2-1	TGTGCCAGCAGCCATTCGTACAATGAGCAGTTCTTC	CASSHSYNEQFF
-	TRBV18	TRBD1	TRBJ2-1	TGTGCCAGCTCGCGGGGACAGGGGGTTTACAATGAGCAGTTCTTC	CASSRGQGVYNEQFF
few	TRBV24-1	-	TRBJ2-1	TGTGCCACCGAGGGGGGTAATGAGCAGTTCTTC	CATEGGNEQFF